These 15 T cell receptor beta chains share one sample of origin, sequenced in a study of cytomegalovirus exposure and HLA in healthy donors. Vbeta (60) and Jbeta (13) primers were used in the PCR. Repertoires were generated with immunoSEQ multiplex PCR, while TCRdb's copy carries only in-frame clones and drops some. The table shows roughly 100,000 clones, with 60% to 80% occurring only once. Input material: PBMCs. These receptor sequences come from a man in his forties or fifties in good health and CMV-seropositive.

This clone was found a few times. This CDR3 reads CASTSRAGWGETQYF. CDR3 bases: TGTGCCAGCACAAGCAGGGCGGGATGGGGGGAGACCCAGTACTTC. J is TRBJ2-5 and V is TRBV2, with D possibly being TRBD2 (6 bases). The V and J ends lost 7 bases and 5 bases respectively, with 20 bases between them. Germline CDR1 reads SNHLY; CDR2 reads FYNNEI. This CDR3 spans 15 amino acids. The whole variable domain, remainder taken from reference TRBV2 and TRBJ2-5, is EPEVTQTPSHQVTQMGQEVILRCVPISNHLYFYWYRQILGQKVEFLVSFYNNEISEKSEIFDDQFSVERPDGSNFTLKIRSTKLEDSAMYFCASTSRAGWGETQYFGPGTRLLVL.

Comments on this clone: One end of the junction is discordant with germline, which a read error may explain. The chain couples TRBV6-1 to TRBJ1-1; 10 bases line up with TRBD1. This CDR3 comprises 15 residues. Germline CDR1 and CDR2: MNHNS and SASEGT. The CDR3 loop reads CASRGIRDRGIGLLF. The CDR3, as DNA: TGTGCCAGCAGGGGAATCAGGGACAGGGGTATCGGTTTACTCTTT.

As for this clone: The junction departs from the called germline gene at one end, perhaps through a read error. The chain's CDR3 is CASSPGLVSTGGLFF. The CDR3 bases are TGCGCCAGCAGCCCCGGACTAGTTAGCACCGGGGGGCTGTTTTTT. V is TRBV5-1 and J is TRBJ2-2; 7 positions agree with TRBD2. The germline V gene encodes CDR1 SGHRS and CDR2 YFSETQ. The CDR3 has 15 amino acids.

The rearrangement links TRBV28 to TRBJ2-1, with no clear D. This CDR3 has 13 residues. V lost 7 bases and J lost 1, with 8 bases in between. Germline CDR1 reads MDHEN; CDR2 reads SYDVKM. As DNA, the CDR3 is TGTGCCAGCAAGCCATTTTCCTACAATGAGCAGTTCTTC. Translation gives CASKPFSYNEQFF.

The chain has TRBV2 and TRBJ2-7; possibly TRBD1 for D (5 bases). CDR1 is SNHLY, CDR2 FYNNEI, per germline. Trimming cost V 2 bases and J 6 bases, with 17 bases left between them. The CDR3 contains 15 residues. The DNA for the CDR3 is TGTGCCAGCAGTGAACCCCAGGGTCTACGGTCCGAGCAGTACTTC. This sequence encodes CASSEPQGLRSEQYF.

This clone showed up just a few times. As DNA, the CDR3 is TGCGCCAGCAGACAGCAGGGGGCATCTGAAGCTTTCTTT. Translating gives CASRQQGASEAFF. This rearrangement joins TRBV4-3 to TRBJ1-1; 8 bases map to TRBD1. V lost 6 bases to trimming and J lost 6 bases; unmatched junction nucleotides: 6. From germline, CDR1 is LGHNA and CDR2 YSLEER. There are 13 residues in the CDR3.

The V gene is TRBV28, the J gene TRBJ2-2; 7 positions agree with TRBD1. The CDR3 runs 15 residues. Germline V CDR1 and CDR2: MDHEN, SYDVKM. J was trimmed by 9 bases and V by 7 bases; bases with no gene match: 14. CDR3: CASTTGVQGDRELFF. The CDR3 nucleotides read TGTGCCAGCACCACAGGTGTCCAGGGGGACCGGGAGCTGTTTTTT.

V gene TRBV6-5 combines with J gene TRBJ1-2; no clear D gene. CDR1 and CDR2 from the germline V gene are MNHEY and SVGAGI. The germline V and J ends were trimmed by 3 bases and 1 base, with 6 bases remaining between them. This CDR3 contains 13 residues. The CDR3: CASSYGINYGYTF. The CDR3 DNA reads TGTGCCAGCAGTTATGGCATTAACTATGGCTACACCTTC.

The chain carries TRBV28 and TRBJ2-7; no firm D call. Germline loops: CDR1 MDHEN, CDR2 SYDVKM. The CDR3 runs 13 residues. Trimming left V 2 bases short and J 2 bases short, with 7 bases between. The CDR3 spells CASSLVRAYEQYF. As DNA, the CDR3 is TGTGCCAGCAGTTTAGTACGGGCCTACGAGCAGTACTTC.

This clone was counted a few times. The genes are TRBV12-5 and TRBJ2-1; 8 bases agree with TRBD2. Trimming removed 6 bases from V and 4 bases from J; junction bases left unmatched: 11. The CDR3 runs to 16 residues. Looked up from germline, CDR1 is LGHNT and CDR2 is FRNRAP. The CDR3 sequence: CASGLLIAGIYNEQFF. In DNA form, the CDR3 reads TGTGCTAGTGGGTTGTTAATAGCGGGGATATACAATGAGCAGTTCTTC.

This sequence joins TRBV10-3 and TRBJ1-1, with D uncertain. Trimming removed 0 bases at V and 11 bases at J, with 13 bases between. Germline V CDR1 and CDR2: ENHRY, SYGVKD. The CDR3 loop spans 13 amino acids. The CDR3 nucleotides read TGTGCCATCAGTGAGTCCGAGAAGGGAGACGCTTTCTTT. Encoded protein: CAISESEKGDAFF.

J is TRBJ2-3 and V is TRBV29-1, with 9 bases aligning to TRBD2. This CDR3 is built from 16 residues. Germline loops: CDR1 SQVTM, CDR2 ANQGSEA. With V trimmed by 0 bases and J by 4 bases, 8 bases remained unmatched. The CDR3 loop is CSVEDRAGGGPDTQYF. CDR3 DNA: TGCAGCGTTGAAGATAGGGCGGGAGGGGGCCCAGATACGCAGTATTTT.

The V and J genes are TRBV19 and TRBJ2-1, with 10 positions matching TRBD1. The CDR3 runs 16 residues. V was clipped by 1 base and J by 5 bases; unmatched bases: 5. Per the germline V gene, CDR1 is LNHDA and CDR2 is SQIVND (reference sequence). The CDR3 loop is CASSIAPGQGNNEQFF. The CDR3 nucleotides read TGTGCCAGTAGTATAGCGCCGGGACAGGGGAACAATGAGCAGTTCTTC.

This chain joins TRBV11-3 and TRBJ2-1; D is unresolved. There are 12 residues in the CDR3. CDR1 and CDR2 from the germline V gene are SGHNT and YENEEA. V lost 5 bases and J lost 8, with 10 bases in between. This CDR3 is CASSLGTDEQFF. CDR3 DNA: TGTGCCAGCAGCCTGGGCACGGATGAGCAGTTCTTC. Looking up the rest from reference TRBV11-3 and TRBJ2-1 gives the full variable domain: EAGVVQSPRYKIIEKKQPVAFWCNPISGHNTLYWYLQNLGQGPELLIRYENEEAVDDSQLPKDRFSAERLKGVDSTLKIQPAELGDSAVYLCASSLGTDEQFFGPGTRLTVL.

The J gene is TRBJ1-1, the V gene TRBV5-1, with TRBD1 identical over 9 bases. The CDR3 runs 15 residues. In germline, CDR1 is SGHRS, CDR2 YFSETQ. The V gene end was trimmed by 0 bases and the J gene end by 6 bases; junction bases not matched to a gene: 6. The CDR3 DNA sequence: TGCGCCAGCAGCTTGGCCCCAGACAGGGGGTCTGAAGCTTTCTTT. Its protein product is CASSLAPDRGSEAFF.